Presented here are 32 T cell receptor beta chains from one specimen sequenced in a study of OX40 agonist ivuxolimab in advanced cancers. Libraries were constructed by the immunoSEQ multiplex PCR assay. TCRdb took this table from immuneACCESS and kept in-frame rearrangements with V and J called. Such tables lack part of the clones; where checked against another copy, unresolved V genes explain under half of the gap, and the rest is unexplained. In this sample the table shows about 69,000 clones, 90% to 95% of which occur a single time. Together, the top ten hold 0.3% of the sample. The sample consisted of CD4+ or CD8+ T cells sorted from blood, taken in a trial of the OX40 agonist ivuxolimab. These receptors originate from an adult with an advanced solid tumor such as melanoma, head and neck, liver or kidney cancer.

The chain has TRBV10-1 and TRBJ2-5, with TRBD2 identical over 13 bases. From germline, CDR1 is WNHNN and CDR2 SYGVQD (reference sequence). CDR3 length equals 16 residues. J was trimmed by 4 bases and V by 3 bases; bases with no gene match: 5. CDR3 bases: TGCGCCAGCAGTGATTCAACTAGCGGGAGGGGAGAGACCCAGTACTTC. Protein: CASSDSTSGRGETQYF.

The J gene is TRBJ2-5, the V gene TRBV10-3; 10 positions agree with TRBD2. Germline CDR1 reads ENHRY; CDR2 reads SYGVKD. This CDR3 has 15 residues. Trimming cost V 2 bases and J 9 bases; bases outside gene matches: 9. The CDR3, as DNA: TGTGCCATCAGTGAGCCCGGACTAGCGGAGGGGGCCCAGTACTTC. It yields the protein CAISEPGLAEGAQYF.

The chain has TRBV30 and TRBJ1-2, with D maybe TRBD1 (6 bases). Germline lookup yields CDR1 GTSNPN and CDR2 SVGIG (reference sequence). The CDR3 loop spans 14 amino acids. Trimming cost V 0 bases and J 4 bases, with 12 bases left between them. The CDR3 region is CAWSVRGGGYGYTF. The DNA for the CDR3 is TGTGCCTGGAGTGTCCGAGGGGGTGGCTATGGCTACACCTTC.

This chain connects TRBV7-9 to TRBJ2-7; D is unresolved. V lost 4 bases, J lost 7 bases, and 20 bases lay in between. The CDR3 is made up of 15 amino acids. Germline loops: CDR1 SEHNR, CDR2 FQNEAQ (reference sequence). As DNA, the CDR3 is TGTGCCAGCAGCTGGTCCCCGGGCCAACCTTCGGAGCAGTACTTC. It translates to CASSWSPGQPSEQYF.

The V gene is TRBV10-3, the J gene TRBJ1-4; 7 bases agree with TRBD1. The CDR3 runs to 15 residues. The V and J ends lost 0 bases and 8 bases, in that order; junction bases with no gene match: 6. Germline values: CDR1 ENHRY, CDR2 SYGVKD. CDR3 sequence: CAISESWTGPEKLFF. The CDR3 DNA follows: TGTGCCATCAGTGAGTCTTGGACAGGTCCGGAAAAACTGTTTTTT.

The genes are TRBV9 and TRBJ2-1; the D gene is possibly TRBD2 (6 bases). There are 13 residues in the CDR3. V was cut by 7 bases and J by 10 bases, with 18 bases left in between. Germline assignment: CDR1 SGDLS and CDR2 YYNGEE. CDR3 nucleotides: TGTGCCAGCGGGGACTTAAGGATTGGGGAGCAGTTCTTC. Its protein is CASGDLRIGEQFF.

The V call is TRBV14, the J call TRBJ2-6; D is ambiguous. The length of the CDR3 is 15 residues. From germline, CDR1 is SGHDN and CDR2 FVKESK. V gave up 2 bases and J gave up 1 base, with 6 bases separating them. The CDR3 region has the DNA TGTGCCAGCAGCCAACGTTTTTCTGGGGCCAACGTCCTGACTTTC. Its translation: CASSQRFSGANVLTF.

The DNA of the CDR3 is TGTGCCACCAAGGGACAGGAGGGCTCCTACGAGCAGTACTTC. The encoded protein is CATKGQEGSYEQYF. The chain carries TRBV5-5 and TRBJ2-7; 8 bases map to TRBD1. CDR1 is SGHKS and CDR2 is YYEKEE in the germline V gene (reference sequence). This CDR3 has 14 residues. The ends lost 9 bases at V and 0 bases at J; junction bases unmatched: 8.

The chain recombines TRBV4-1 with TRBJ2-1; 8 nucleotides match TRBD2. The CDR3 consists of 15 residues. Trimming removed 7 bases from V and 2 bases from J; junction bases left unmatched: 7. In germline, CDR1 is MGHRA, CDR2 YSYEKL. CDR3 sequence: CASNSLGLAYNEQFF. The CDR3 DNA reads TGCGCCAGCAACTCCCTGGGACTAGCCTACAATGAGCAGTTCTTC.

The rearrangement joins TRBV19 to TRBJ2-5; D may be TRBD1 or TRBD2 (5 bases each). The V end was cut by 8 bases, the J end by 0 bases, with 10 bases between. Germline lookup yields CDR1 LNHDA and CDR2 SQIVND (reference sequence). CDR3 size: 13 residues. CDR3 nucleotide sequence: TGTGCCAGTGGAATGGGGGACCAAGAGACCCAGTACTTC. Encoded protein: CASGMGDQETQYF.

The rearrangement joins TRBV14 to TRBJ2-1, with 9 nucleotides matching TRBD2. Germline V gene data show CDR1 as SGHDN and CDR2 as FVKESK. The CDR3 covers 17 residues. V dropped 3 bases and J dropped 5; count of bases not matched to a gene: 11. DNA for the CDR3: TGTGCCAGCAGCCACCTTTCAGGACTAGCGCCAAACAATGAGCAGTTCTTC. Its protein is CASSHLSGLAPNNEQFF.

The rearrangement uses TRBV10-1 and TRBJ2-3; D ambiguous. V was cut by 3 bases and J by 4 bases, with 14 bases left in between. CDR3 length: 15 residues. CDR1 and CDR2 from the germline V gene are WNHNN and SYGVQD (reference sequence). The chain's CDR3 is CASSDPPNGPDTQYF. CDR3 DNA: TGCGCCAGCAGTGACCCCCCCAACGGGCCAGATACGCAGTATTTT.

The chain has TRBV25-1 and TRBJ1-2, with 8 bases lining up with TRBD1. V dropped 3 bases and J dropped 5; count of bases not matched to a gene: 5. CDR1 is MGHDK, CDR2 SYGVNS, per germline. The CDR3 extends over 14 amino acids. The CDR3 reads CASSEAGGAYGYTF. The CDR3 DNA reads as TGTGCCAGCAGTGAGGCAGGGGGCGCTTATGGCTACACCTTC.

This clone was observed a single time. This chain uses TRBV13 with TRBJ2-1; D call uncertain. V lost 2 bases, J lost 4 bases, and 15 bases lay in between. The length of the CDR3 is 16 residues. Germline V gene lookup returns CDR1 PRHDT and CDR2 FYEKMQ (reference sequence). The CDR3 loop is CASSLRRQARYNEQFF. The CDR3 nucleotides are TGTGCCAGCAGCTTAAGACGTCAGGCGAGATACAATGAGCAGTTCTTC.

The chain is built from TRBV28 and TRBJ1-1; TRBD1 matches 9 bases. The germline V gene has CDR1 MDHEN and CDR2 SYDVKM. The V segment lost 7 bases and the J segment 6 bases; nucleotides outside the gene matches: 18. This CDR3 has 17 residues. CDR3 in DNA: TGTGCCAGCACCAAATTTCCCCGGGGACAGGGATCCGCTGAAGCTTTCTTT. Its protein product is CASTKFPRGQGSAEAFF.

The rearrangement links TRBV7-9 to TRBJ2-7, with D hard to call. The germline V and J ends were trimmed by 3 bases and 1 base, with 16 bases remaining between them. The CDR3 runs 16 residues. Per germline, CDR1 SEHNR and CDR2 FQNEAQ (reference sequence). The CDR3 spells CASSLGRSDGSYEQYF. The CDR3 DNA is TGTGCCAGCAGCTTGGGTCGGTCGGACGGATCCTACGAGCAGTACTTC.

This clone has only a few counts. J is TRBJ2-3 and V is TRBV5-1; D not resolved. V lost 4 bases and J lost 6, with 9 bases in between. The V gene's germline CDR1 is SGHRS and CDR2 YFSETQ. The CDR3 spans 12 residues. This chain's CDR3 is CASSPKTDTQYF. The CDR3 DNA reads TGCGCCAGCAGCCCTAAAACTGATACGCAGTATTTT.

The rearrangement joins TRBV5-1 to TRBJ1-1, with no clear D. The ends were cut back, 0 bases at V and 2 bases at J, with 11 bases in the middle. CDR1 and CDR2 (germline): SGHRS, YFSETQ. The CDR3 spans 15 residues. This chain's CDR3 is CASSLAYWENTEAFF. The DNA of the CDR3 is TGCGCCAGCAGCTTGGCTTACTGGGAAAACACTGAAGCTTTCTTT.

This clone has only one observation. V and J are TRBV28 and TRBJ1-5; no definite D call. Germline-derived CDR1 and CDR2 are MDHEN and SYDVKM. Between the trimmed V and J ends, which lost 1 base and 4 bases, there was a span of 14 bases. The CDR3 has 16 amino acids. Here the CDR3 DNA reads TGTGCCAGCAGTTTATTTCGGGTTCTAGTGAATCAGCCCCAGCATTTT. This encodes CASSLFRVLVNQPQHF.

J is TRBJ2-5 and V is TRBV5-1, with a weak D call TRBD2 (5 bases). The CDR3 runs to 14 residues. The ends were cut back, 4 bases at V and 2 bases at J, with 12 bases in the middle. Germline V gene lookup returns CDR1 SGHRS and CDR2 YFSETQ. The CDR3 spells CASSPGGSQETQYF. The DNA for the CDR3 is TGCGCCAGCAGCCCCGGAGGCAGTCAAGAGACCCAGTACTTC.

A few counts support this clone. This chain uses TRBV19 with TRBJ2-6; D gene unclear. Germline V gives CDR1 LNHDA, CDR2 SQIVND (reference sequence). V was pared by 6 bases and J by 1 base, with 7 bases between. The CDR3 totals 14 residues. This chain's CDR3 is CASSRNSGANVLTF. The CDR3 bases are TGTGCCAGTAGCCGGAATTCTGGGGCCAACGTCCTGACTTTC.

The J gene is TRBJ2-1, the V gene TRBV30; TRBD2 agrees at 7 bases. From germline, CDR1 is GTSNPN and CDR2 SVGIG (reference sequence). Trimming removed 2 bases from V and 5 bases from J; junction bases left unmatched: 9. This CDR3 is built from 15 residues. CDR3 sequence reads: CAWSLGTNIHNEQFF. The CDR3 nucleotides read TGTGCCTGGAGTCTCGGGACTAATATCCACAATGAGCAGTTCTTC.

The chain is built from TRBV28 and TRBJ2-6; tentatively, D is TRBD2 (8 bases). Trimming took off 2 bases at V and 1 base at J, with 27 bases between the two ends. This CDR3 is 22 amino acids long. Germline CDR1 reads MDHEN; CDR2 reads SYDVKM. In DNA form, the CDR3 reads TGTGCCAGCAGTTTAGGTAGGGGGCGGGGGGCAAGCGCGGATTCTGGGGCCAACGTCCTGACTTTC. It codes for CASSLGRGRGASADSGANVLTF. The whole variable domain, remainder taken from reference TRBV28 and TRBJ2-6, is DVKVTQSSRYLVKRTGEKVFLECVQDMDHENMFWYRQDPGLGLRLIYFSYDVKMKEKGDIPEGYSVSREKKERFSLILESASTNQTSMYLCASSLGRGRGASADSGANVLTFGAGSRLTVL.

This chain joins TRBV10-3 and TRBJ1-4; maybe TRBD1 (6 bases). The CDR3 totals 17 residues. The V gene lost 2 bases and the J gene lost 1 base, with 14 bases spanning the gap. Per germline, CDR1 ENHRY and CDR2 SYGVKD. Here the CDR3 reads CAISEHQGSLTNEKLFF. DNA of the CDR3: TGTGCCATCAGTGAGCACCAGGGGTCCTTAACTAATGAAAAACTGTTTTTT.

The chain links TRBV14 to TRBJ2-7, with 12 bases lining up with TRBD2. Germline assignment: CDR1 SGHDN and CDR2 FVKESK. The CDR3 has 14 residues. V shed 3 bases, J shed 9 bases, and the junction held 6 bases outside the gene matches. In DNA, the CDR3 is TGTGCCAGCAGCCAGGCTAGCGGGAGGGCTCGGCAGTACTTC. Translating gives CASSQASGRARQYF.

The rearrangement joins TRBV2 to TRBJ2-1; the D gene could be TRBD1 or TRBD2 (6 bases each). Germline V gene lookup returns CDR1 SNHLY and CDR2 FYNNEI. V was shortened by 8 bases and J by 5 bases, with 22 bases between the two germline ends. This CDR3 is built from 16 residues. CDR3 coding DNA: TGTGCCAGCTGGGGGGCTAGCGAGGGTGGTAACAATGAGCAGTTCTTC. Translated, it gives CASWGASEGGNNEQFF. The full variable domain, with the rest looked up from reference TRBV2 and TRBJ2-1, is EPEVTQTPSHQVTQMGQEVILRCVPISNHLYFYWYRQILGQKVEFLVSFYNNEISEKSEIFDDQFSVERPDGSNFTLKIRSTKLEDSAMYFCASWGASEGGNNEQFFGPGTRLTVL.

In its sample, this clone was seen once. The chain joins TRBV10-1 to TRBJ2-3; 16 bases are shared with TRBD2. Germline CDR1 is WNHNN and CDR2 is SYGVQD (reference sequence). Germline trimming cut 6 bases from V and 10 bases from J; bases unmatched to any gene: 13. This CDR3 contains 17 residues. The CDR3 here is CASSGTGLAGGPGAQYF. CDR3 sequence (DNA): TGCGCCAGCAGCGGCACGGGACTAGCGGGAGGGCCGGGGGCGCAGTATTTT.

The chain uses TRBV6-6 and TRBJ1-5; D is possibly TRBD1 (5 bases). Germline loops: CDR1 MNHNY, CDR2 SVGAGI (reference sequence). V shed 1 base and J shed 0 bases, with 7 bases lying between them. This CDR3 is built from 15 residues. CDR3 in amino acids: CASSYLGDSNQPQHF. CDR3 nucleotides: TGTGCCAGCAGTTACTTAGGGGATAGCAATCAGCCCCAGCATTTT.

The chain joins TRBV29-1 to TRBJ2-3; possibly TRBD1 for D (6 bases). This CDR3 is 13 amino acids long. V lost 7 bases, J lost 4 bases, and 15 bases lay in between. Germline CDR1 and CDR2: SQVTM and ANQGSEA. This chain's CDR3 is CSGNKGVADTQYF. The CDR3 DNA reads TGCAGCGGAAACAAGGGGGTAGCAGATACGCAGTATTTT.

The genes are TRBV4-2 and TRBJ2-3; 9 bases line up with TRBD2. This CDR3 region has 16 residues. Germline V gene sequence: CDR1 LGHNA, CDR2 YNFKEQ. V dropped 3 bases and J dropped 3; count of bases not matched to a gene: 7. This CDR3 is CASSQASGRMTDTQYF. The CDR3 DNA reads TGTGCCAGCAGCCAGGCAAGCGGGAGGATGACAGATACGCAGTATTTT.

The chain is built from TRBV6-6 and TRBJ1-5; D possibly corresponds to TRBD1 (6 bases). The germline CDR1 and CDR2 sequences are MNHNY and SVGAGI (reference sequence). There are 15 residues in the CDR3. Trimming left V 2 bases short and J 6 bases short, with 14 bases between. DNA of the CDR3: TGTGCCAGCAGTTACAAGGGGGGCGGGAGTCAGCCCCAGCATTTT. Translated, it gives CASSYKGGGSQPQHF.

The CDR3 nucleotides are TGTGCCAGCAGCCCGGGGGTCCTAGCGGGAGAAGAGACCCAGTACTTC. Translation: CASSPGVLAGEETQYF. V usage is TRBV14 and J usage is TRBJ2-5; TRBD2 aligns across 10 bases. The CDR3 totals 16 residues. Germline V gene data show CDR1 as SGHDN and CDR2 as FVKESK. Trimming at V came to 4 bases and at J to 3 bases, leaving 8 bases not matched to a gene.